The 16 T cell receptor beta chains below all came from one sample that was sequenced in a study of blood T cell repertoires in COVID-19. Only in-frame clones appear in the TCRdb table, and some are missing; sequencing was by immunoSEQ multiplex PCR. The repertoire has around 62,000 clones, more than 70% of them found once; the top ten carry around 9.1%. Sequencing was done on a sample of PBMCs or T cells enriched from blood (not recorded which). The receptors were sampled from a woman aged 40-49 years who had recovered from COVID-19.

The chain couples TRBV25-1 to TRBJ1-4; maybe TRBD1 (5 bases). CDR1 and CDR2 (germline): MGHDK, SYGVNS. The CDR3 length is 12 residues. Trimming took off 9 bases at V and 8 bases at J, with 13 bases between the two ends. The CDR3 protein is CARIGATEKLFF. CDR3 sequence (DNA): TGTGCCAGAATTGGGGCGACAGAAAAACTGTTTTTT. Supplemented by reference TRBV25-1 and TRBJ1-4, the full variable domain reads EADIYQTPRYLVIGTGKKITLECSQTMGHDKMYWYQQDPGMELHLIHYSYGVNSTEKGDLSSESTVSRIRTEHFPLTLESARPSHTSQYLCARIGATEKLFFGSGTQLSVL.

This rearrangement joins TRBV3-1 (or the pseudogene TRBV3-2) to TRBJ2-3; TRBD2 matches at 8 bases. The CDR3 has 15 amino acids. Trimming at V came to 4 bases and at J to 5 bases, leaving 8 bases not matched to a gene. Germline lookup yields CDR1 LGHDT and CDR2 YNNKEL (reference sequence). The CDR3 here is CASSPGGAGRDTQYF. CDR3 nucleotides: TGTGCCAGCAGCCCCGGGGGGGCTGGGCGAGATACGCAGTATTTT.

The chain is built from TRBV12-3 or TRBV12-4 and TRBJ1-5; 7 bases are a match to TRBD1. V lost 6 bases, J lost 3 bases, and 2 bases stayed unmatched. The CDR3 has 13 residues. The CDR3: CASSQGDNQPQHF. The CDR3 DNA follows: TGTGCCAGCAGCCAGGGGGACAATCAGCCCCAGCATTTT.

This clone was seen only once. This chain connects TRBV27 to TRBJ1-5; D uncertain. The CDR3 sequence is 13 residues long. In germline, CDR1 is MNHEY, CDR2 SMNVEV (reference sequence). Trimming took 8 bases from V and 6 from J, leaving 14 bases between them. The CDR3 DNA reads TGTGCCAGCGGGTCGGGTATTGTTCAGCCCCAGCATTTT. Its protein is CASGSGIVQPQHF.

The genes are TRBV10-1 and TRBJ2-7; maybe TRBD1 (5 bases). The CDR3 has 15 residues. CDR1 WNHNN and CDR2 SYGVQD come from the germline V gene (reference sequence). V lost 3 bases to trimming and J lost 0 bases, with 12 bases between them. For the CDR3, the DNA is TGCGCCAGCAGTGATCGTACCCAGGGCTCCTACGAGCAGTACTTC. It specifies CASSDRTQGSYEQYF.

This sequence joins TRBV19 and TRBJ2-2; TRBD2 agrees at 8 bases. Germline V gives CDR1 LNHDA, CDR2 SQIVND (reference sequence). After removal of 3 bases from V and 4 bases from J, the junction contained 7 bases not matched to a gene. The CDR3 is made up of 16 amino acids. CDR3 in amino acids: CASSIPGGAATGELFF. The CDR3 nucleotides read TGTGCCAGTAGTATCCCGGGGGGGGCCGCCACCGGGGAGCTGTTTTTT.

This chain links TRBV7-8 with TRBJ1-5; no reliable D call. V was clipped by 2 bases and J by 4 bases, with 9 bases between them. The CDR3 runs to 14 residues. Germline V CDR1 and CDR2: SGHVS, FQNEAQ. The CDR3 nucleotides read TGTGCCAGCAGCTTATCCCTCGGTAATCAGCCCCAGCATTTT. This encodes CASSLSLGNQPQHF. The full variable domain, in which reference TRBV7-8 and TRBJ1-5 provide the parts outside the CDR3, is GAGVSQSPRYKVAKRGQDVALRCDPISGHVSLFWYQQALGQGPEFLTYFQNEAQLDKSGLPSDRFFAERPEGSVSTLKIQRTQQEDSAVYLCASSLSLGNQPQHFGDGTRLSIL.

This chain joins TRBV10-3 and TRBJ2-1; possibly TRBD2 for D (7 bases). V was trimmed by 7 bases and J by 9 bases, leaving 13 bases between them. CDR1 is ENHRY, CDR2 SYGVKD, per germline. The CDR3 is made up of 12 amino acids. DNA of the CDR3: TGTGCCATCATGGGGGGGCTCGGTGAGCAGTTCTTC. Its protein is CAIMGGLGEQFF.

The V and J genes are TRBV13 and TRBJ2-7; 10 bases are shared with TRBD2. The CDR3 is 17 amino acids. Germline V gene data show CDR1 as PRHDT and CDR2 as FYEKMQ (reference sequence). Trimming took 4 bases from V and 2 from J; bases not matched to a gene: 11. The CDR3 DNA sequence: TGTGCCAGCAGCTCGTTAACCGGACTAGCGGTAACCTACGAGCAGTACTTC. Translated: CASSSLTGLAVTYEQYF.

This chain's CDR3 is CASSEDRGEQFF. In DNA, the CDR3 is TGCGCCAGCAGCGAAGACAGGGGGGAGCAGTTCTTC. The rearrangement joins TRBV10-1 to TRBJ2-1; TRBD1 matches at 9 bases. Germline V gives CDR1 WNHNN, CDR2 SYGVQD (reference sequence). CDR3 length: 12 amino acids. The junction had 4 bases not matched to a gene; V was cut back by 6 bases and J by 10 bases.

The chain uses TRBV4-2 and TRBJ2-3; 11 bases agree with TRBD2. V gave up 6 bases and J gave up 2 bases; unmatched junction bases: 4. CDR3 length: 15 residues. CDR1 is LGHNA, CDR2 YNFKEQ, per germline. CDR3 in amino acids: CASSVAGGDTDTQYF. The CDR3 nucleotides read TGTGCCAGCAGTGTAGCGGGGGGGGACACAGATACGCAGTATTTT.

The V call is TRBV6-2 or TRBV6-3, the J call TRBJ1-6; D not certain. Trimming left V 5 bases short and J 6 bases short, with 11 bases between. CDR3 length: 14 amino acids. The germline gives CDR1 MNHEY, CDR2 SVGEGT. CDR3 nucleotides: TGTGCCAGCAGTCAGAGGCACTTTAATTCACCCCTCCACTTT. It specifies CASSQRHFNSPLHF.

This chain's CDR3 is CASSLGGLAGSSSTDTQYF. CDR3 bases: TGTGCCAGTAGCTTGGGGGGACTAGCGGGTTCTTCTAGCACAGATACGCAGTATTTT. The V and J genes are TRBV19 and TRBJ2-3, with 12 bases identical to TRBD2. Trimming took 6 bases from V and 0 from J; bases not matched to a gene: 13. The CDR3 is made up of 19 amino acids. Germline CDR1 reads LNHDA; CDR2 reads SQIVND (reference sequence).

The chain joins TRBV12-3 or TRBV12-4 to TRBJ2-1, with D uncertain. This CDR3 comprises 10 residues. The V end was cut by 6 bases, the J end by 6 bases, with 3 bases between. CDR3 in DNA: TGTGCCAGCAGCTCCAATGAGCAGTTCTTC. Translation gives CASSSNEQFF.

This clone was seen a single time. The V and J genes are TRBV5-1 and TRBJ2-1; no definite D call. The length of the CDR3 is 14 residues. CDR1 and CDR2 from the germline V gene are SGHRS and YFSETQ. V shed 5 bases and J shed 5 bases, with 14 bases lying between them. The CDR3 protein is CASRTQTTNNEQFF. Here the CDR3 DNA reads TGCGCCAGCAGAACCCAGACAACGAACAATGAGCAGTTCTTC.

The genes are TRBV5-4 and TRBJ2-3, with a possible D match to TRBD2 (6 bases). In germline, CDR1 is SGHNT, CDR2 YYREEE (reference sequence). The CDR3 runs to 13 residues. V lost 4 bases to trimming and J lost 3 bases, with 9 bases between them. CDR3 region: CASSVTRTDTQYF. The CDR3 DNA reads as TGTGCCAGCAGCGTGACTAGGACAGATACGCAGTATTTT.